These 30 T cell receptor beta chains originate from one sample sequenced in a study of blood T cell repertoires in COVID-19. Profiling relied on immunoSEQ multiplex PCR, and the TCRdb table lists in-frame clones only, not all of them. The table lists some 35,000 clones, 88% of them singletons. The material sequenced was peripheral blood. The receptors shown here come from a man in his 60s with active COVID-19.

CDR3 residues: CASSLARASGVLSYNEQFF. DNA for the CDR3: TGTGCCAGCAGCTTAGCTCGGGCTAGCGGAGTCCTCTCCTACAATGAGCAGTTCTTC. The V call is TRBV11-2, the J call TRBJ2-1, with TRBD2 matching over 7 bases. Germline values: CDR1 SGHAT, CDR2 FQNNGV. The CDR3 length is 19 residues. Trimming removed 1 base from V and 0 bases from J; junction bases left unmatched: 12.

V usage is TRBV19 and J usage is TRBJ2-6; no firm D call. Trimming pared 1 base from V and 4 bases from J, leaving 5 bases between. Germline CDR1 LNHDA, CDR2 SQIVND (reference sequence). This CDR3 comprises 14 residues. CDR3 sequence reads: CASSIGGGANVLTF. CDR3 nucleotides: TGTGCCAGTAGTATAGGTGGCGGGGCCAACGTCCTGACTTTC.

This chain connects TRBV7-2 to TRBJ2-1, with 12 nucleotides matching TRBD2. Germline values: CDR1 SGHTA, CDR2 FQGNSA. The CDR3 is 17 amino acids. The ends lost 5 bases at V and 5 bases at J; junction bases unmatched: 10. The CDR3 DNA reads TGTGCCAGCAGCGGGGGGTGGCTAGCGGGAGGGGACAATGAGCAGTTCTTC. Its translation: CASSGGWLAGGDNEQFF. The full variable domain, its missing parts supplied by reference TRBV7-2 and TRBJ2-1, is GAGVSQSPSNKVTEKGKDVELRCDPISGHTALYWYRQSLGQGLEFLIYFQGNSAPDKSGLPSDRFSAERTGGSVSTLTIQRTQQEDSAVYLCASSGGWLAGGDNEQFFGPGTRLTVL.

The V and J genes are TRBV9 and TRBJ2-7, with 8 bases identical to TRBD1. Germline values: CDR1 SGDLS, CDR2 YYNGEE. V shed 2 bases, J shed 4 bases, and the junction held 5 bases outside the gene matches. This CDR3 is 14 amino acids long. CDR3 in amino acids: CASSVDRGTYEQYF. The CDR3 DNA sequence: TGTGCCAGCAGCGTTGACAGGGGTACTTACGAGCAGTACTTC.

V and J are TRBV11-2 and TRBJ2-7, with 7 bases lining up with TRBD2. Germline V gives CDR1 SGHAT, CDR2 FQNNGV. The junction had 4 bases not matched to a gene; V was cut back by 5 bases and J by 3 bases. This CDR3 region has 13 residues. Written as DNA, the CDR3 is TGTGCCAGCAGCCCCTGGACTAGCTACGAGCAGTACTTC. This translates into CASSPWTSYEQYF.

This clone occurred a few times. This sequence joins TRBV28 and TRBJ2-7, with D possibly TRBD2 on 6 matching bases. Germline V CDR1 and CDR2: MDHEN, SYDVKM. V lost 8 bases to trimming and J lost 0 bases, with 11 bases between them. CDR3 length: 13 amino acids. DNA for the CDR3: TGTGCCAGCGTCTCTAGCGTCTCCTACGAGCAGTACTTC. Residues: CASVSSVSYEQYF.

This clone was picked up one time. The CDR3 region is CASSFSGTRANTGELFF. The CDR3 nucleotides read TGCGCCAGCAGCTTCTCCGGGACTAGGGCGAACACCGGGGAGCTGTTTTTT. The V call is TRBV5-1, the J call TRBJ2-2; 8 bases are a match to TRBD2. After removal of 2 bases from V and 0 bases from J, the junction contained 6 bases not matched to a gene. Germline CDR1 SGHRS, CDR2 YFSETQ. The length of the CDR3 is 17 residues.

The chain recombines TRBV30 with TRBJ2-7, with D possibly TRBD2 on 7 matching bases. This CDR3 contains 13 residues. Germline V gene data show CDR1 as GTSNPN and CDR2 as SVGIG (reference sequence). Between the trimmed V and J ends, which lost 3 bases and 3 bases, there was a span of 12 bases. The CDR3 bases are TGTGCCTGGAGCCCAGGGGAGGGCTACGAGCAGTACTTC. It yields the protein CAWSPGEGYEQYF.

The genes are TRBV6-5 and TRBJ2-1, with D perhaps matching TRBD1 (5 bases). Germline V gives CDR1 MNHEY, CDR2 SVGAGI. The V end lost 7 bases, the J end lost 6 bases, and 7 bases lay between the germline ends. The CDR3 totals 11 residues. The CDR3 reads CASTQGNEQFF. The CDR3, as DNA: TGTGCCAGCACCCAGGGCAATGAGCAGTTCTTC.

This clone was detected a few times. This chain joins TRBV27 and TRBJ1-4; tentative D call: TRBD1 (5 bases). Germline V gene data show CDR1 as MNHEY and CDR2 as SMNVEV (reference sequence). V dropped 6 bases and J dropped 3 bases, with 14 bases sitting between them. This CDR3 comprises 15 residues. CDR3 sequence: CASSQGVLANEKLFF. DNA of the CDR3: TGTGCCAGCAGCCAAGGGGTTCTAGCTAATGAAAAACTGTTTTTT.

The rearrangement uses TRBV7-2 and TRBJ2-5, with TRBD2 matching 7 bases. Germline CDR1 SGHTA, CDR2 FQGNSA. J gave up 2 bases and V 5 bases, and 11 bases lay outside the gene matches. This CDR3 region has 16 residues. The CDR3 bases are TGTGCCAGCAGCGCCGGACTAGTTGGTGGACAAGAGACCCAGTACTTC. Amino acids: CASSAGLVGGQETQYF.

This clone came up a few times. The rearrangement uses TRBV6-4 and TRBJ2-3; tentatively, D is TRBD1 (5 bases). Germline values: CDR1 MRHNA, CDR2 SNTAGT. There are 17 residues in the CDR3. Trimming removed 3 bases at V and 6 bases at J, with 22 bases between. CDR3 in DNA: TGTGCCAGCAGTGAAAGACCAGGGCCAACGGCTGGGGATACGCAGTATTTT. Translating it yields CASSERPGPTAGDTQYF.

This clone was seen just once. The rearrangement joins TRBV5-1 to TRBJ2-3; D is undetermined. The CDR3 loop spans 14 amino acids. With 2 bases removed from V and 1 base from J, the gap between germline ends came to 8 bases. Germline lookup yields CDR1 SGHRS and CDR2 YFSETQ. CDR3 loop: CASSLMRRTDTQYF. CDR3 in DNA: TGCGCCAGCAGCTTAATGCGGCGCACAGATACGCAGTATTTT.

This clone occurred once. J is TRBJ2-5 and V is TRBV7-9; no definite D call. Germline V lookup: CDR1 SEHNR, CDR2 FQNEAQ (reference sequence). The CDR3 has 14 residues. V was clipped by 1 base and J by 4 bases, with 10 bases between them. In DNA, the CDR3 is TGTGCCAGCAGCTTAGGATCGCTCAGAGAGACCCAGTACTTC. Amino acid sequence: CASSLGSLRETQYF.

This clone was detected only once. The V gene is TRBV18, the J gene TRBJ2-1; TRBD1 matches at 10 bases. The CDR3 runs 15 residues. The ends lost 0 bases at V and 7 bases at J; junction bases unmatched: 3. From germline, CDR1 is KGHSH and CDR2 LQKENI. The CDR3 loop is CASSPPGQGRNEQFF. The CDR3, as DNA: TGTGCCAGCTCACCACCGGGACAGGGGAGAAATGAGCAGTTCTTC.

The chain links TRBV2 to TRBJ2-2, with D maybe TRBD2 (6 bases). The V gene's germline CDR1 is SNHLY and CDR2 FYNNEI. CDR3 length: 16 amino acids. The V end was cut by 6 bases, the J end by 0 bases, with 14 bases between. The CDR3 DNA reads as TGTGCCAGCAGCCGGGCGGGGACCGCGAACACCGGGGAGCTGTTTTTT. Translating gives CASSRAGTANTGELFF.

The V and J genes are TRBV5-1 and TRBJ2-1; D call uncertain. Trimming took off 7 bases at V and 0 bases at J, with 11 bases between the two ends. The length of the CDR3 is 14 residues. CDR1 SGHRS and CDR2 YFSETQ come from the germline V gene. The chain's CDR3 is CASCPLSSYNEQFF. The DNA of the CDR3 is TGCGCCAGCTGCCCCCTTAGCTCCTACAATGAGCAGTTCTTC.

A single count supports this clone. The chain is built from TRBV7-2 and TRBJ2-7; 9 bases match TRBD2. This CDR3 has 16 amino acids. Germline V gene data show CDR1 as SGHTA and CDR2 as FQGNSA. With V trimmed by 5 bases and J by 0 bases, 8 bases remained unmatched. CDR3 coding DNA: TGTGCCAGCAGCAAAGCCGGTAGCGGGAGCTCCTACGAGCAGTACTTC. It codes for CASSKAGSGSSYEQYF.

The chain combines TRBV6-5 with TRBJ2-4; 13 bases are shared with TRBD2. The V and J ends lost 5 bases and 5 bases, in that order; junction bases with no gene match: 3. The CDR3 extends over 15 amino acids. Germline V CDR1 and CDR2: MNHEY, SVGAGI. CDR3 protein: CASSRTSGRENIQYF. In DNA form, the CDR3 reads TGTGCCAGCAGTCGGACTAGCGGGAGAGAAAACATTCAGTACTTC.

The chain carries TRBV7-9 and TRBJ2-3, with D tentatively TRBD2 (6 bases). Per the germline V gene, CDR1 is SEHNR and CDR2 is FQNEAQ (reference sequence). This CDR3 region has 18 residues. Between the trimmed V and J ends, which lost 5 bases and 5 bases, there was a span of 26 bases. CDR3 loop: CASSPGVGGGVGQDTQYF. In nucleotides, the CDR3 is TGTGCCAGCAGCCCGGGCGTCGGAGGAGGGGTTGGACAAGATACGCAGTATTTT.

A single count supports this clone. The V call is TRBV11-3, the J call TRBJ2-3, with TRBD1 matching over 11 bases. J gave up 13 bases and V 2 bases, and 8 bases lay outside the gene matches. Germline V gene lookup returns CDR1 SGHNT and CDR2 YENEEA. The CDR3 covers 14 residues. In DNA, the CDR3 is TGTGCCAGCAGCTTACCCCGGACAGGGGGCTCGAAGTATTTT. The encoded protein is CASSLPRTGGSKYF.

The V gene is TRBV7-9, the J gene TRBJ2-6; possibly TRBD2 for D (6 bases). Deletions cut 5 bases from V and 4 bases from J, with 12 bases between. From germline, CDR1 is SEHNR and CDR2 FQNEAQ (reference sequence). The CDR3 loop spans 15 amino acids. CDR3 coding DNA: TGTGCCAGCAGCCCCGGGGGATCCGGGGCCAACGTCCTGACTTTC. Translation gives CASSPGGSGANVLTF.

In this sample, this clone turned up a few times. The CDR3 DNA reads as TGTGCCAGCAGCTTCGCCGGGACTAGCGGGTCGCCCTACGAGCAGTACTTC. This encodes CASSFAGTSGSPYEQYF. The chain uses TRBV7-2 and TRBJ2-7, with 12 bases aligning to TRBD2. After removal of 3 bases from V and 2 bases from J, the junction contained 8 bases not matched to a gene. The CDR3 is made up of 17 amino acids. Germline assignment: CDR1 SGHTA and CDR2 FQGNSA.

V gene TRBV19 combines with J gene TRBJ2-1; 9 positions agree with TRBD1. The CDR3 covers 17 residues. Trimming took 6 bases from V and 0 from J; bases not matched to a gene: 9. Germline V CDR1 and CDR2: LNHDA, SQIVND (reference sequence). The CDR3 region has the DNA TGTGCCAGTAGACCCCGGGACAGGGCGAGCTCCTACAATGAGCAGTTCTTC. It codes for CASRPRDRASSYNEQFF.

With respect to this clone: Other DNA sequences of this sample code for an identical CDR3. The CDR3 nucleotides are TGTGCCAGCAGTTTACGTTACGAGCAGTACTTC. It specifies CASSLRYEQYF. The chain couples TRBV28 to TRBJ2-7; D gene unclear. The length of the CDR3 is 11 residues. Looked up from germline, CDR1 is MDHEN and CDR2 is SYDVKM. Trimming left V 2 bases short and J 4 bases short, with 3 bases between.

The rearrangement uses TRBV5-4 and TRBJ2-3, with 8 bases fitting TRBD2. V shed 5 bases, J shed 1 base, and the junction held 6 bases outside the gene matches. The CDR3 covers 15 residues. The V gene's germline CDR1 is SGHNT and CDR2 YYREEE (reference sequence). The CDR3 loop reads CASSSLAEGTDTQYF. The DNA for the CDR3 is TGTGCCAGCAGTTCACTAGCGGAAGGCACAGATACGCAGTATTTT.

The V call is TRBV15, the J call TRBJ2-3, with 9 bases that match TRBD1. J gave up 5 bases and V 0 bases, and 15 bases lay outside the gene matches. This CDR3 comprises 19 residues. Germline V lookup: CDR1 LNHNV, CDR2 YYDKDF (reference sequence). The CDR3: CATSRDRVSGTGREDTQYF. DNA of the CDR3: TGTGCCACCAGCAGAGATAGAGTATCCGGGACAGGGCGGGAAGATACGCAGTATTTT.

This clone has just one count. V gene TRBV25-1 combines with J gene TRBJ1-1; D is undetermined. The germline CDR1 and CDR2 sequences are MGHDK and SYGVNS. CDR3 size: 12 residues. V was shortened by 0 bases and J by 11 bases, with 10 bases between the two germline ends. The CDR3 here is CASSEYGEVAFF. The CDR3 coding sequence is TGTGCCAGCAGTGAATATGGGGAGGTGGCTTTCTTT.

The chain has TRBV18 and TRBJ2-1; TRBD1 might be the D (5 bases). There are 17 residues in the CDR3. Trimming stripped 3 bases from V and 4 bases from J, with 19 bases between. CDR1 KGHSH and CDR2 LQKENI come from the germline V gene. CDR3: CASSPRPLSGLYNEQFF. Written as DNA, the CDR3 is TGTGCCAGCTCACCCAGGCCCCTGTCAGGGCTTTACAATGAGCAGTTCTTC.

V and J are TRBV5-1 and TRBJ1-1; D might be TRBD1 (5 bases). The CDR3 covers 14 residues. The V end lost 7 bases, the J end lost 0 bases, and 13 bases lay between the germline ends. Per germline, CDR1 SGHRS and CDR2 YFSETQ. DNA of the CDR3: TGCGCCAGCTGTGCAGGGCTTGTGAACACTGAAGCTTTCTTT. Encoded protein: CASCAGLVNTEAFF.